The rows below give T cell receptor beta chains drawn from one sample of a study of blood T cells in healthy people across ages. A single record per CDR3 protein comes from TCRdb applying MiXCR to the 5' RACE reads. The data contain around 870,000 distinct CDR3 sequences, about 28% of them singletons. Sequenced sample: blood. The receptors shown here come from a woman at least 80 years old in good health. Each CDR3 is given without its conserved first and last residue. Each record gives: J gene, V gene, D gene, CDR3 protein. D genes are given only for firm matches.

J: TRBJ1-2
V: TRBV28
D: NA
CDR3: ASRVGAGGYGYT

J: TRBJ1-5
V: TRBV15
D: NA
CDR3: ATSRDKKRMDSNQPQH

J: TRBJ1-2
V: TRBV7-9
D: TRBD1
CDR3: ASSLAGTGGVDSYT

J: TRBJ2-3
V: TRBV6-5
D: NA
CDR3: ASSWLRGREGTDTQY

J: TRBJ2-3
V: TRBV14
D: NA
CDR3: ASGPPADTQY

J: TRBJ2-1
V: TRBV7-2
D: TRBD2
CDR3: ASTDTGTSGFNEQF

J: TRBJ1-1
V: TRBV14
D: NA
CDR3: ASSQEKGYGYHGAF

J: TRBJ2-4
V: TRBV3-1
D: TRBD2
CDR3: ASSQGTSGGGKNIQY

J: TRBJ2-7
V: TRBV30
D: TRBD1
CDR3: AWSAGPGQGGNEQY

J: TRBJ2-5
V: TRBV7-8
D: NA
CDR3: ASSLVQPLQETQY

J: TRBJ2-7
V: TRBV7-6
D: NA
CDR3: ASSLRGAGDSYEQY

J: TRBJ2-3
V: TRBV29-1
D: TRBD2
CDR3: SVEGGGTDTQY

J: TRBJ2-3
V: TRBV12-3/TRBV12-4
D: TRBD2
CDR3: ASTSWEGGDTQY

J: TRBJ2-3
V: TRBV12-3/TRBV12-4
D: TRBD1
CDR3: ASSRQGRSTDVQY

J: TRBJ2-1
V: TRBV6-5
D: TRBD1
CDR3: ASSYLQGGSSYNEQF

J: TRBJ2-5
V: TRBV20-1
D: NA
CDR3: SAQQAEPPRAQY

J: TRBJ2-3
V: TRBV7-2
D: TRBD2
CDR3: ASRSGTNTDTQY

J: TRBJ2-7
V: TRBV28
D: TRBD1
CDR3: ASSFLGTGSYEQY

J: TRBJ2-3
V: TRBV5-6
D: NA
CDR3: ASSLDGGASTDTQY

J: TRBJ1-2
V: TRBV20-1
D: NA
CDR3: SARDLVIYGYT

J: TRBJ1-5
V: TRBV4-2
D: NA
CDR3: ASSQGVMGYSNQPQH

J: TRBJ1-2
V: TRBV20-1
D: NA
CDR3: SASSGYGYT

J: TRBJ2-5
V: TRBV3-1
D: TRBD2
CDR3: ASSQDYRAGVPY

J: TRBJ2-1
V: TRBV9
D: NA
CDR3: ASSQTQGTTAQF

J: TRBJ1-6
V: TRBV5-5
D: NA
CDR3: ASSSDASRDSPLH

J: TRBJ2-5
V: TRBV14
D: NA
CDR3: ASSQVGPTQY

J: TRBJ1-2
V: TRBV6-5
D: NA
CDR3: ASSSGGADGYT

J: TRBJ2-7
V: TRBV29-1
D: TRBD2
CDR3: SVTQREGLLYEQY

J: TRBJ2-3
V: TRBV3-1
D: TRBD2
CDR3: ASSQASGGNTDTQY

J: TRBJ1-1
V: TRBV27
D: NA
CDR3: ASSTVGAGTEAF

J: TRBJ2-7
V: TRBV20-1
D: TRBD1
CDR3: SARRDRRTYEQY

J: TRBJ2-3
V: TRBV2
D: NA
CDR3: ASRRGAREKDTQY

J: TRBJ1-2
V: TRBV3-1
D: NA
CDR3: ASSHVHGYT

J: TRBJ2-5
V: TRBV3-1
D: TRBD2
CDR3: ASSQVGLARQETQY

J: TRBJ1-1
V: TRBV29-1
D: NA
CDR3: SVHRGGGTEAF

J: TRBJ1-4
V: TRBV27
D: NA
CDR3: ASRRGLNEKLF

J: TRBJ1-6
V: TRBV20-1
D: NA
CDR3: SARESGKVHNSPLH

J: TRBJ2-7
V: TRBV29-1
D: NA
CDR3: SVEEGREQY

J: TRBJ1-2
V: TRBV20-1
D: NA
CDR3: SASDTKGGYGYT

J: TRBJ2-3
V: TRBV12-3/TRBV12-4
D: NA
CDR3: ASRDLMSTDTQY

J: TRBJ2-1
V: TRBV7-9
D: NA
CDR3: ASSLDGGGEQF

J: TRBJ2-1
V: TRBV7-2
D: TRBD2
CDR3: ASSPRGTSGNNEQF

J: TRBJ1-2
V: TRBV12-3/TRBV12-4
D: NA
CDR3: ASSVALRAYYGYT

J: TRBJ2-3
V: TRBV5-6
D: TRBD2
CDR3: ASSLIGLAGAASTDTQY

J: TRBJ2-7
V: TRBV12-3/TRBV12-4
D: NA
CDR3: TSSFYNAYEQY

J: TRBJ2-2
V: TRBV27
D: TRBD1
CDR3: AGTRGGQTNTGELF

J: TRBJ2-6
V: TRBV7-8
D: NA
CDR3: ASSLKVVPGANVLT